Below, 12 T cell receptor beta chains from the same sample are listed, as sequenced in a study of blood T cell repertoires in COVID-19. Method: immunoSEQ multiplex PCR; TCRdb's copy keeps in-frame clones and lacks some. This table has about 34,000 clones, around 90% appearing once. The specimen sequenced was peripheral blood. These TCRs come from a man aged 60-69 years with active COVID-19.

The rearrangement uses TRBV4-1 and TRBJ2-2; 7 nucleotides align to TRBD1. The CDR3 length is 15 residues. J gave up 7 bases and V 1 base, and 6 bases lay outside the gene matches. CDR1 is MGHRA, CDR2 YSYEKL, per germline. In DNA form, the CDR3 reads TGCGCCAGCAGCCAAGGATTCAGGGGGATCGGGGAGCTGTTTTTT. It codes for CASSQGFRGIGELFF.

V is TRBV6-2 or TRBV6-3 and J is TRBJ2-7; no definite D call. Germline loops: CDR1 MNHEY, CDR2 SVGEGT. The CDR3 spans 15 residues. V dropped 0 bases and J dropped 0 bases, with 9 bases sitting between them. The CDR3 nucleotides are TGTGCCAGCAGTTACTCGGGCCGATACTCCTACGAGCAGTACTTC. As protein: CASSYSGRYSYEQYF.

The chain recombines TRBV27 with TRBJ1-2; 10 nucleotides line up with TRBD1. Trimming removed 1 base from V and 8 bases from J; junction bases left unmatched: 4. This CDR3 has 14 amino acids. Per germline, CDR1 MNHEY and CDR2 SMNVEV (reference sequence). The CDR3 sequence is CASSLWTGGVGYTF. CDR3 coding DNA: TGTGCCAGCAGTTTATGGACAGGGGGGGTCGGCTACACCTTC.

The V call is TRBV27, the J call TRBJ2-1; TRBD1 might be the D (6 bases). Germline V gene lookup returns CDR1 MNHEY and CDR2 SMNVEV (reference sequence). CDR3 size: 14 residues. The ends were cut back, 7 bases at V and 9 bases at J, with 19 bases in the middle. The CDR3 nucleotides are TGTGCCAGCAACTTAGCAGGGGTCGGTACTGAGCAGTTCTTC. It is translated as CASNLAGVGTEQFF.

This rearrangement joins TRBV5-1 to TRBJ1-4; D unresolved. The CDR3 has 14 residues. Germline V gives CDR1 SGHRS, CDR2 YFSETQ. Between the trimmed V and J ends, which lost 4 bases and 8 bases, there was a span of 15 bases. The chain's CDR3 is CASSIGSTGEKLFF. The CDR3 coding sequence is TGCGCCAGCAGCATCGGGTCTACGGGGGAAAAACTGTTTTTT. The variable domain in full, with the rest retrieved from reference TRBV5-1 and TRBJ1-4, is KAGVTQTPRYLIKTRGQQVTLSCSPISGHRSVSWYQQTPGQGLQFLFEYFSETQRNKGNFPGRFSGRQFSNSRSEMNVSTLELGDSALYLCASSIGSTGEKLFFGSGTQLSVL.

The chain couples TRBV29-1 to TRBJ1-2; D possibly corresponds to TRBD1 (6 bases). CDR1 is SQVTM and CDR2 is ANQGSEA in the germline V gene. The ends were cut back, 3 bases at V and 5 bases at J, with 10 bases in the middle. This CDR3 comprises 12 residues. The CDR3 protein is CSVEWGPYGYTF. Here the CDR3 DNA reads TGCAGCGTTGAGTGGGGGCCGTATGGCTACACCTTC. Filled out from reference TRBV29-1 and TRBJ1-2, the complete variable domain reads SAVISQKPSRDICQRGTSLTIQCQVDSQVTMMFWYRQQPGQSLTLIATANQGSEATYESGFVIDKFPISRPNLTFSTLTVSNMSPEDSSIYLCSVEWGPYGYTFGSGTRLTVV.

The rearrangement joins TRBV2 to TRBJ2-3, with TRBD1 matching 7 bases. Trimming took 6 bases from V and 1 from J; bases not matched to a gene: 4. Germline CDR1 and CDR2: SNHLY and FYNNEI. The CDR3 loop spans 14 amino acids. The CDR3 spells CASRGTVRTDTQYF. The DNA for the CDR3 is TGTGCCAGCAGGGGGACAGTACGCACAGATACGCAGTATTTT.

The chain carries TRBV12-3 or TRBV12-4 and TRBJ1-1; D possibly corresponds to TRBD1 (5 bases). With 5 bases removed from V and 1 base from J, the gap between germline ends came to 8 bases. The CDR3 has 13 amino acids. The CDR3 coding sequence is TGTGCCAGCAGTCTACAGGCGAACACTGAAGCTTTCTTT. This encodes CASSLQANTEAFF.

This rearrangement joins TRBV4-1 to TRBJ2-3, with a weak D call TRBD2 (5 bases). The CDR3 consists of 15 residues. The V gene lost 4 bases and the J gene lost 2 bases, with 13 bases spanning the gap. Germline loops: CDR1 MGHRA, CDR2 YSYEKL. The CDR3 here is CASSRPDSYTDTQYF. The CDR3 DNA reads TGCGCCAGCAGCCGGCCGGACTCTTACACAGATACGCAGTATTTT.

The genes are TRBV28 and TRBJ2-5, with D tentatively TRBD2 (5 bases). There are 13 residues in the CDR3. Germline V gene sequence: CDR1 MDHEN, CDR2 SYDVKM. The V end lost 5 bases, the J end lost 2 bases, and 9 bases lay between the germline ends. CDR3 nucleotides: TGTGCCAGCAGTGGACTCCCTCAAGAGACCCAGTACTTC. This codes for CASSGLPQETQYF.

The chain recombines TRBV10-3 with TRBJ2-3; TRBD2 agrees at 8 bases. CDR3 length: 15 amino acids. V lost 1 base, J lost 7 bases, and 7 bases stayed unmatched. Germline V CDR1 and CDR2: ENHRY, SYGVKD. CDR3 sequence: CAISEYGSGTNTQYF. The CDR3 DNA is TGTGCCATCAGTGAGTATGGTAGCGGGACCAATACGCAGTATTTT.

The V call is TRBV6-5, the J call TRBJ2-3; D is perhaps TRBD2 (6 bases). CDR1 and CDR2 from the germline V gene are MNHEY and SVGAGI. Between the trimmed V and J ends, which lost 5 bases and 2 bases, there was a span of 11 bases. The CDR3 spans 14 residues. The CDR3 DNA reads as TGTGCCAGCAGTCGAACTAGCCTCACAGATACGCAGTATTTT. Amino acid sequence: CASSRTSLTDTQYF.